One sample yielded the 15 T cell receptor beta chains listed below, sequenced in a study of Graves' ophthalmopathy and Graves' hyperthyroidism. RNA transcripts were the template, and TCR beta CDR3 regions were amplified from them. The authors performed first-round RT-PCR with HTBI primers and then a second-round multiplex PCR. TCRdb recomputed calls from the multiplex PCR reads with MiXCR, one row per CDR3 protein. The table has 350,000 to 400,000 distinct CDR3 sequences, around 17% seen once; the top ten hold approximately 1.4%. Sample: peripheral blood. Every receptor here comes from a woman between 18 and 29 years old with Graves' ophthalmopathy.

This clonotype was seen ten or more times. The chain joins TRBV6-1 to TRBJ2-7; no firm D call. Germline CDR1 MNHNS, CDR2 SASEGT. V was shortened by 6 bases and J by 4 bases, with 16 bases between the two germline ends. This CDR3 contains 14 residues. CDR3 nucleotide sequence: TGTGCCAGCAGCCTCCCGGATTGGACGTACGAGCAGTACTTC. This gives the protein CASSLPDWTYEQYF.

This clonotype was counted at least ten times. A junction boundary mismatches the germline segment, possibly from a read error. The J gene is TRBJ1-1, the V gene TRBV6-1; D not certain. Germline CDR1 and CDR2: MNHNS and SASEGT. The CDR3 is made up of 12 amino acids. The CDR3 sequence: CASSEGRAEAFF. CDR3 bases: TGTGCCAGCAGCGAAGGAAGGGCTGAAGCTTTCTTT.

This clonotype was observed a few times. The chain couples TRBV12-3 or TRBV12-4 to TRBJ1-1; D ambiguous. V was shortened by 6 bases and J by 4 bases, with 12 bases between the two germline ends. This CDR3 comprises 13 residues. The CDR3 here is CASRRNGGTEAFF. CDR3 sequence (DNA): TGTGCCAGCAGACGGAATGGTGGCACTGAAGCTTTCTTT.

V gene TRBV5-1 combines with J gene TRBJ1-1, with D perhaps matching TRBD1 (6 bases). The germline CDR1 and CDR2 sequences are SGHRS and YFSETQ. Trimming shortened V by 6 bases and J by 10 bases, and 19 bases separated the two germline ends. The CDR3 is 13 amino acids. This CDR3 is CASKEGDTPGAFF. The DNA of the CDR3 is TGCGCCAGCAAGGAGGGGGATACCCCTGGAGCTTTCTTT.

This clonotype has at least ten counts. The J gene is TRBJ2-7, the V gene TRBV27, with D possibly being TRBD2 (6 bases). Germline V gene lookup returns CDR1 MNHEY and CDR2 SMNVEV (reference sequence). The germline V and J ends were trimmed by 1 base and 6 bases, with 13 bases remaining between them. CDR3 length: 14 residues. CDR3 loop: CASSLFVQGGEQYF. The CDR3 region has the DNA TGTGCCAGCAGTTTATTCGTCCAGGGAGGCGAGCAGTACTTC.

The CDR3 bases are TGTGCCAGCAGTTTAGGGACTAGTCCTTTCACAGATACGCAGTATTTT. Translated: CASSLGTSPFTDTQYF. V usage is TRBV27 and J usage is TRBJ2-3, with 8 bases aligning to TRBD2. CDR1 is MNHEY and CDR2 is SMNVEV in the germline V gene (reference sequence). Trimming took 2 bases from V and 2 from J; bases not matched to a gene: 6. CDR3 length equals 16 residues.

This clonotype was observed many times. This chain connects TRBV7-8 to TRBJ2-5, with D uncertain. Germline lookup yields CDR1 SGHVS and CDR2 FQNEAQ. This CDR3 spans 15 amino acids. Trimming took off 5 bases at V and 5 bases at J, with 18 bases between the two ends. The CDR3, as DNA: TGTGCCAGCAGCGCCCCCGGACGGACCGGCGAGACCCAGTACTTC. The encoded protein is CASSAPGRTGETQYF.

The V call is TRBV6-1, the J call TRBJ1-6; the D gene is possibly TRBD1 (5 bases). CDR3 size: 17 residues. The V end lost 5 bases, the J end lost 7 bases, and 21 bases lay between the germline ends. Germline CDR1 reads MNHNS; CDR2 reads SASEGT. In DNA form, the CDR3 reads TGTGCCAGCAGTCTCCGAACGGGAAAGACAGAGAATTCACCCCTCCACTTT. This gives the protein CASSLRTGKTENSPLHF.

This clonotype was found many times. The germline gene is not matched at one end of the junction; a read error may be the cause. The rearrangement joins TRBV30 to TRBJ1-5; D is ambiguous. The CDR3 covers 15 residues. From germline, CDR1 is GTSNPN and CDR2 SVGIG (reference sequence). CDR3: CAWSASGRSHQPQHF. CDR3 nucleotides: TGTGCCTGGAGTGCCTCGGGCCGTAGCCATCAGCCCCAGCATTTT.

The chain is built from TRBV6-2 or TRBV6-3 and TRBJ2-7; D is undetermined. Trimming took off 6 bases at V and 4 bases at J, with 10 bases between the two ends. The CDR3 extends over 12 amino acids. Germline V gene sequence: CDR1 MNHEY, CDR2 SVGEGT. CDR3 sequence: CASRDLGYEQYF. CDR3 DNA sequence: TGTGCCAGCAGGGACCTGGGGTACGAGCAGTACTTC.

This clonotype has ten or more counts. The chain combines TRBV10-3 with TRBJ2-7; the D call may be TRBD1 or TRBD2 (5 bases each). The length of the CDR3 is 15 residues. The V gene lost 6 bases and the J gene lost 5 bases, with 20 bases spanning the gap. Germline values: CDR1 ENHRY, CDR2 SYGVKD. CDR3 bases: TGTGCCATCAGGGCCTTTGAGGGGAGCATCCACGAGCAGTACTTC. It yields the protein CAIRAFEGSIHEQYF.

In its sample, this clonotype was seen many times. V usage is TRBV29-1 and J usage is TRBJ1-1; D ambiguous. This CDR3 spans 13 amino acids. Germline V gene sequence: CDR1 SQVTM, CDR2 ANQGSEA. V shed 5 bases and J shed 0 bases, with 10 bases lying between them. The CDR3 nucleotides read TGCAGCGTTAACAGCCAGATGAACACTGAAGCTTTCTTT. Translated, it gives CSVNSQMNTEAFF.

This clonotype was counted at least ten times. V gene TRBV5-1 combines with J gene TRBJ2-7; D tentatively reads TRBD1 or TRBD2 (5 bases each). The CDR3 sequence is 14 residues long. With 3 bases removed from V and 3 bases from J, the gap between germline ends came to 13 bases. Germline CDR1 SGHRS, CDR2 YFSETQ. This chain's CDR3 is CASSSIPGSYEQYF. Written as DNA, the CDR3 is TGCGCCAGCAGCTCCATCCCAGGGAGCTACGAGCAGTACTTC.

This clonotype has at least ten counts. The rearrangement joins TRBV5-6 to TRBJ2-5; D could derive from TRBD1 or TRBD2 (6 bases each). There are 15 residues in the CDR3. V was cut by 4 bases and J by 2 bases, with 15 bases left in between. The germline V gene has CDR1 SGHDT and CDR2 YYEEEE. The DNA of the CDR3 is TGTGCCAGCAGCCGTCTTGGGGGGCTTCAAGAGACCCAGTACTTC. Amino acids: CASSRLGGLQETQYF.

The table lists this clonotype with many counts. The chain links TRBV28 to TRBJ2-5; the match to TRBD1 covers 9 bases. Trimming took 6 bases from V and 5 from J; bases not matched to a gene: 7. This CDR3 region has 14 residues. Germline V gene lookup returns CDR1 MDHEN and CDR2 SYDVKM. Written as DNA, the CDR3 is TGTGCCAGCAGCCACACAGGGGGCGGTGAGACCCAGTACTTC. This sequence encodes CASSHTGGGETQYF. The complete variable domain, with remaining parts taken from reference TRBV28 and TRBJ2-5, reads DVKVTQSSRYLVKRTGEKVFLECVQDMDHENMFWYRQDPGLGLRLIYFSYDVKMKEKGDIPEGYSVSREKKERFSLILESASTNQTSMYLCASSHTGGGETQYFGPGTRLLVL.